This T cell receptor beta chain was recorded in a study of T cells in Graves' hyperthyroidism and ophthalmopathy. Overall study: Peripheral blood specimens were obtained at initial diagnosis, prior to any treatment. Findings and limits, study-wide: Ophthalmopathy and stable hyperthyroidism were told apart by a 13 V-J model. Ophthalmopathy, as predicted by the model, came a median about seven months after the prediction.

This clonotype appeared many times. Its antigen is still unknown. Germline-derived CDR1 and CDR2 are MDHEN and SYDVKM. With 6 bases clipped from V and 7 bases from J, the junction kept 25 bases outside the gene matches. CDR3 size: 20 residues. Based on clinical symptoms, serum thyroxine and TRAb, thyroid ultrasound and orbital computed tomography, diagnoses were reached. It was RNA transcripts that yielded the amplified TCR beta CDR3 regions. First-round RT-PCR with HTBI primers amplified the TCR CDR3 region. Using its own MiXCR run on the multiplex PCR reads, TCRdb lists one record per CDR3 protein. Among around 350,000 distinct CDR3 sequences listed, 13% to 15% were seen once.

The clonotype comes from an older woman with Graves' ophthalmopathy. The rearrangement joins TRBV28 to TRBJ2-7, with 12 bases identical to TRBD1. Input material: blood. CDR3 bases: TGTGCCAGCAGCCTTCTTGGGGCCCTACTTCAAGGGACAGGGGGCAAGGAGCAGTACTTC. Translation: CASSLLGALLQGTGGKEQYF.